This TCR beta chain comes out of a study of a mutant IDH1 vaccine in newly diagnosed glioma. For the study at large: Treated patients had a mean age of roughly 39 years and a 62.5% male, around 38% female split.

Time point indicated: baseline, week 1 (first vaccination visit). Treatment of the sample: pre-vaccination baseline after standard-of-care therapy. Trimming took 3 bases from V and 4 from J, leaving 8 bases between them. The CDR3 is 13 residues long. Germline CDR1 and CDR2: SGHDT and YYEEEE. As concerns this clone: Antigen: not known.

General observations from the study: Most patients, around 93%, showed vaccine-induced immune responses.

Assay used: immunoSEQ multiplex PCR; TCRdb lists only in-frame clones, some missing. The data show about 68,000 clones, more than 65% seen once. This specimen consisted of PBMCs, obtained from a glioma patient treated with radiotherapy, temozolomide or both. This clonotype originated in a man aged 50 to 60 with glioma. V usage is TRBV5-6 and J usage is TRBJ2-1; perhaps TRBD1 as D (6 bases). In nucleotides, the CDR3 is TGTGCCAGCAGCTGGACAGAGTACAATGAGCAGTTCTTC. It codes for CASSWTEYNEQFF.